A selection of T cell receptor beta chains follows, all from one sample in a study of shared clonotypes between healthy human individuals. The assay was immunoSEQ multiplex PCR, and TCRdb's table has in-frame clones only and misses some. The sample shows about 510,000 clones, 90% to 97% of them seen only once. The sequenced sample consisted of naive CD4+ T cells sorted from blood. These receptor sequences come from a woman aged 25 to 45 in good health. The conserved cysteine and the conserved F or W are not part of the CDR3 here.

>TRBV4-1
ASSPTGAGTNTGELF
>TRBV7-9
ASSLGDRATGRGNEQF
>TRBV10-1
ASKSRSHGAGPKNIQY
>TRBV5-1
ASSVLPGQGTGANVLT
>TRBV19
ASTAAGGTEAF
>TRBV18
ASSPGQGRETQY
>TRBV6-6
ASRPPGGQGYEQY
>TRBV10-1
ASSEYGGEGYNEQF
>TRBV28
ASSTDGQGNTEAF
>TRBV7-2
ASSWTSGSPGELF
>TRBV6-1
ASMTAGASEETQY
>TRBV2
ASSARQWGSGQPQH
>TRBV7-9
ASSLVGPDTQY
>TRBV7-9
ASSRTERKTGTNTEAF
>TRBV11-2
ASNPRDGTYEQY
>TRBV5-1
ASSWDLGTQGNTIY
>TRBV25-1
ASSQGDWDEQY
>TRBV5-1
ASSLGGTGGTEAF
>TRBV7-6
ASSFGQPLTHTDTQY
>TRBV19
ASSKGPDLYNEQF
>TRBV4-1
ASSQVAGDFTDTQY